This TCR beta chain stems from a study of naive CD8 T cells in extremely preterm neonates. Notes on the study in general: Compared with older groups, preterm CDR3s were shorter, with fewer N additions and less trimming. Preterm neonate repertoires were significantly less rich by iChao1 than others.

Assay used: immunoSEQ multiplex PCR; TCRdb lists only in-frame clones, some missing. This sample carries tens of thousands of clones, 70% to 90% of them seen once, and the ten largest clones take roughly 1%. Extremely preterm deliveries at about 22-27 weeks of gestation provided the preterm samples. The sample holds sorted live naive CD8+ CD45RA+CCR7+ T cells. Concerning this clone: Its cognate antigen is unknown. Additional DNA sequences in this sample encode the identical CDR3.

Sequencing used naive CD8+ T cells from cord blood. This receptor was taken from a boy who was born preterm.

This chain's CDR3 is CASSLWGNQPQHF. In DNA, the CDR3 is TGTGCCAGCAGTTTATGGGGCAATCAGCCCCAGCATTTT. The chain uses TRBV27 and TRBJ1-5; D ambiguous. The CDR3 extends over 13 amino acids. The V end lost 1 base, the J end lost 2 bases, and 3 bases lay between the germline ends. Germline V gene data show CDR1 as MNHEY and CDR2 as SMNVEV (reference sequence).